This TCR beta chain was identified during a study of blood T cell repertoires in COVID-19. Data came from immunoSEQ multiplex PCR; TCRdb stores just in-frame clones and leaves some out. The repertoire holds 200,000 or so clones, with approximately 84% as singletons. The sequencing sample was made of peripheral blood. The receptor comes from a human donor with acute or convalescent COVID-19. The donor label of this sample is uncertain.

The CDR3 sequence is CASSFRQYNEQFF. Written as DNA, the CDR3 is TGTGCCAGCAGCTTTAGACAGTACAATGAGCAGTTCTTC. The chain has TRBV7-2 and TRBJ2-1; perhaps TRBD1 as D (5 bases). The germline V gene encodes CDR1 SGHTA and CDR2 FQGNSA. The CDR3 runs to 13 residues. Trimming removed 3 bases from V and 4 bases from J, with 7 bases in between. Combining the CDR3 with reference TRBV7-2 and TRBJ2-1 gives the whole variable domain GAGVSQSPSNKVTEKGKDVELRCDPISGHTALYWYRQSLGQGLEFLIYFQGNSAPDKSGLPSDRFSAERTGGSVSTLTIQRTQQEDSAVYLCASSFRQYNEQFFGPGTRLTVL.